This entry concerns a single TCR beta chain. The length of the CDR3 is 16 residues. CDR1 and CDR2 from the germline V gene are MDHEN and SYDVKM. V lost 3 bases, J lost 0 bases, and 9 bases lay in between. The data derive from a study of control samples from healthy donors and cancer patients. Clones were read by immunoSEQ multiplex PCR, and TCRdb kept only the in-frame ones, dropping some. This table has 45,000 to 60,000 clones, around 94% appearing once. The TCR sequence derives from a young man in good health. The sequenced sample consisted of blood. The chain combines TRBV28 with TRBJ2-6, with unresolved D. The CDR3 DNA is TGTGCCAGCAGTTTGGACCCTAGCTCTGGGGCCAACGTCCTGACTTTC. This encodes CASSLDPSSGANVLTF.